This T cell receptor (beta chain) originates from a study of cytomegalovirus exposure and HLA in healthy donors. The PCR was carried out with 60 Vbeta primers and 13 Jbeta primers. Sequenced by immunoSEQ multiplex PCR; TCRdb stores in-frame clones only, minus some. The sample consists of 35,000 to 50,000 clones, approximately 77% of them appearing once. Whole-study results and caveats: In a later analysis, common viral pathogens appeared linked to several of the most significant clusters. The authors enumerated under 200 TCR beta chains as linked to cytomegalovirus.

Germline lookup yields CDR1 SGHAT and CDR2 FQNNGV. The CDR3 loop spans 13 amino acids. As concerns this clone: No antigen is known for it. Mismatch with germline at one junction end may stem from a read error.

The chain has TRBV11-2 and TRBJ2-7; weak D call: TRBD1 (7 bases). Sequencing was performed on PBMCs. The sequence was collected from a man aged 25-45 years in good health and CMV-seronegative. The CDR3 DNA is TGTGCCAGCAGCTTAGCAGGGGGGACGAGTTGCTTCTTC. It codes for CASSLAGGTSCFF.